This T cell receptor (beta chain) was recovered during a study of CD8 T cells in ankylosing spondylitis. For this clonotype: Its antigen is still unknown.

TCR beta libraries were made by quantitative 5'-RACE with molecular barcodes. TCRdb re-called the 5' RACE reads with MiXCR, one entry per CDR3 protein. The repertoire includes about 260,000 distinct CDR3 sequences, around 19% of them detected once, and around 7.8% sits in the top ten. CDR3 length equals 15 residues. V dropped 5 bases and J dropped 8; count of bases not matched to a gene: 10. Overall study results and limits: Reported data indicate significant enrichment of disease-linked clones within matched ankylosing spondylitis synovial fluid. One TCR beta motif, made up of about 8 highly homologous variants, appeared characteristic of ankylosing spondylitis blood.

The receptor's source is a male donor with ankylosing spondylitis or in good health (not recorded which). The sample was blood, either unsorted or a sorted T cell fraction (not recorded which). This rearrangement joins TRBV12-3 or TRBV12-4 to TRBJ2-4, with 9 bases that match TRBD1. The CDR3 loop is CASSGTGGKGDIQYF. The DNA for the CDR3 is TGTGCCAGCAGTGGCACAGGGGGCAAGGGGGACATTCAGTACTTC.